These T cell receptor beta chains were read from a single sample in a study of cytomegalovirus exposure and HLA in healthy donors. Generated by immunoSEQ multiplex PCR, the TCRdb table keeps only in-frame clones and is missing some. The data show roughly 250,000 clones, with approximately 80% seen just once and approximately 0.3% held by the top ten. Input material: PBMCs. The receptors originated from a girl aged 2 to 10 in good health and CMV-seronegative. The conserved cysteine and the conserved F or W are not part of the CDR3 here. The order of the fields is clone size, CDR3 length, V gene, CDR3 protein. Not every row has a clone size; where given, it reads once, few, many or a size class.

>.|13|TRBV6-1
ASSEILGAQETQY
>.|13|TRBV28
ASSLLGAVNTEAF
>few|12|TRBV18
ASTSTDSNYGYT
>.|11|TRBV19
ASRPTGGNTIY
>.|15|TRBV19
ASSIVGGSRGANVLT
>.|10|TRBV7-9
SSRQLTEKLF
>.|13|TRBV27
ASSYRQGAMGEQY
>.|14|TRBV7-9
ASSELRGQGTYGYT
>.|14|TRBV18
ASSPPGTGEKETQY
>.|12|TRBV6-5
ASSYSTGRTEAF
>.|16|TRBV2
ASSLWWGQGASNQPQH
>few|11|TRBV7-7
ASSSDRQETQY
>few|12|TRBV6-1
ASSERRDLEKLF
>.|16|TRBV12-1
ASSFGGFPGTRGNEQF